This T cell receptor beta chain was obtained from a study of human T cells and chemical hapten exposure. In this sample, this clonotype turned up many times. MiXCR was run by TCRdb on the RACE reads, yielding one entry per CDR3 protein. Of 150,000 to 200,000 distinct CDR3 sequences detected, roughly 15% appear once; the ten largest clones hold approximately 1.5%. Stated time point: patch test 1, 2 weeks after DPC sensitization. Treatment in this sample: therapeutic diphenylcyclopropenone sensitization with weekly scalp DPC. The V gene end was trimmed by 8 bases and the J gene end by 2 bases; junction bases not matched to a gene: 9. The CDR3 loop spans 15 amino acids. The germline V gene encodes CDR1 SGHTA and CDR2 FQGNSA.

Specimen: whole blood, collected in connection with sensitization to the hapten diphenylcyclopropenone (DPC). The chain recombines TRBV7-2 with TRBJ2-1, with TRBD2 matching over 7 bases. This clonotype was obtained from a woman aged 25 to 39 with alopecia areata. Some clones in this sample may be carry-over from other donors' samples. CDR3 nucleotides: TGTGCCAGCCAGGCAGGAGGGACTACCTACAATGAGCAGTTCTTC. This translates into CASQAGGTTYNEQFF.